This is a list of T cell receptor beta chains from one sample in a study of T cells in Graves' hyperthyroidism and ophthalmopathy. TCRdb called the multiplex PCR reads again in MiXCR, with one record for every CDR3 protein. The table records some 690,000 distinct CDR3 sequences, around 15% of them present only once. The sequenced sample consisted of blood. The receptors originated from a man in his fifties or sixties with Graves' hyperthyroidism. CDR3s leave out the opening cysteine and the closing phenylalanine or tryptophan.

v_gene: TRBV12-5; CDR3aa: ASGLAGDTEAF
v_gene: TRBV11-2; CDR3aa: ASSLGSLIRVGELF
v_gene: TRBV28; CDR3aa: ASSSRVGFGNTEAF
v_gene: TRBV12-3/TRBV12-4; CDR3aa: ASSLSPSGFDEQF
v_gene: TRBV30; CDR3aa: AWTNAPTGKRETQY
v_gene: TRBV11-2; CDR3aa: ASSLGLSGTSGRGTQY
v_gene: TRBV20-1; CDR3aa: SARSGTSVAEQF
v_gene: TRBV28; CDR3aa: ASYDRNTEAF
v_gene: TRBV2; CDR3aa: ASSSGTGYEQY
v_gene: TRBV4-2; CDR3aa: ASSLTRSADSTDTQY
v_gene: TRBV9; CDR3aa: ASSVEGQQTDTQY
v_gene: TRBV4-3; CDR3aa: ASSQDRLGSEGDNEQF
v_gene: TRBV27; CDR3aa: ASRVVTGDTEAF
v_gene: TRBV9; CDR3aa: ASSRLAGATGELF
v_gene: TRBV6-2/TRBV6-3; CDR3aa: ASSSGLAGEADTQY
v_gene: TRBV30; CDR3aa: AWTDPGTDNEKLF
v_gene: TRBV27; CDR3aa: ASSLGLAQPQH
v_gene: TRBV5-1; CDR3aa: ASSIRDTGSYNEQF
v_gene: TRBV6-1; CDR3aa: ASSEGGEQF
v_gene: TRBV6-5; CDR3aa: ASSYSAGGLETQY
v_gene: TRBV19; CDR3aa: ASLDGSSGNTIY
v_gene: TRBV20-1; CDR3aa: SARDSRVPNQPQH
v_gene: TRBV2; CDR3aa: ASSRDRANNQPQH
v_gene: TRBV6-1; CDR3aa: ASSEIGGSSGANVLT